One and the same sample provided the 3 T cell receptor beta chains below, sequenced in a study of Graves' ophthalmopathy and Graves' hyperthyroidism. CDR3 regions of TCR beta were amplified from RNA transcripts. The first-round RT-PCR employed HTBI primers together with the Qiagen OneStep RT-PCR kit. A multiplex PCR was then performed as the second round. Each CDR3 protein gets one entry after TCRdb re-called the multiplex PCR reads with MiXCR. This sample has 1 million to 1.3 million distinct CDR3 sequences, with 35% to 40% found just once. What was sequenced was peripheral blood or thyroid tissue (not recorded which). All receptors come from an adult man with Graves' hyperthyroidism.

At least ten counts were recorded for this clonotype. This chain joins TRBV7-8 and TRBJ1-5; tentatively, D is TRBD1 (5 bases). Trimming cost V 3 bases and J 2 bases, with 14 bases left between them. The CDR3 has 16 residues. Germline CDR1 SGHVS, CDR2 FQNEAQ. As DNA, the CDR3 is TGTGCCAGCAGCTTGGGGCGGACCGTGGGCAATCAGCCCCAGCATTTT. Protein: CASSLGRTVGNQPQHF. Combining the CDR3 with reference TRBV7-8 and TRBJ1-5 gives the whole variable domain GAGVSQSPRYKVAKRGQDVALRCDPISGHVSLFWYQQALGQGPEFLTYFQNEAQLDKSGLPSDRFFAERPEGSVSTLKIQRTQQEDSAVYLCASSLGRTVGNQPQHFGDGTRLSIL.

This clonotype was detected many times. The chain has TRBV29-1 and TRBJ2-2; D perhaps matches TRBD1 (8 bases). The CDR3 covers 17 residues. In germline, CDR1 is SQVTM, CDR2 ANQGSEA. Trimming left V 3 bases short and J 2 bases short, with 19 bases between. The CDR3 protein is CSVDRRSGTGNTGELFF. The CDR3 DNA follows: TGCAGCGTTGACAGGCGAAGCGGGACAGGCAACACCGGGGAGCTGTTTTTT.

This clonotype was observed many times. The V gene is TRBV5-5, the J gene TRBJ2-7, with D uncertain. This CDR3 has 14 amino acids. Germline CDR1 SGHKS, CDR2 YYEKEE (reference sequence). The V and J ends lost 4 bases and 0 bases respectively, with 11 bases between them. The DNA for the CDR3 is TGTGCCAGCAGCCCCCCCGGCAGCTCCTACGAGCAGTACTTC. Amino acid sequence: CASSPPGSSYEQYF.